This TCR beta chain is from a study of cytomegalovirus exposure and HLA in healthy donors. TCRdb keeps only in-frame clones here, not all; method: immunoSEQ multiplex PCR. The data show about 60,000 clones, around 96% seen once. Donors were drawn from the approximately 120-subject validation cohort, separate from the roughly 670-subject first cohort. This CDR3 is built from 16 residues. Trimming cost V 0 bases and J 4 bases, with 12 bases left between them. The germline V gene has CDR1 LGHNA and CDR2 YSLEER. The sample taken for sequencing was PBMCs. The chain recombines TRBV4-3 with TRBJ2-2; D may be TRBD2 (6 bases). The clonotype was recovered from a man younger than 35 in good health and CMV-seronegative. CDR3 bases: TGCGCCAGCAGCCAAGATTGGAGGGACTCCACCGGGGAGCTGTTTTTT. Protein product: CASSQDWRDSTGELFF.